The 25 T cell receptor beta chains in this list originate from one sample, sequenced in a study of blood T cell repertoires in COVID-19. Using immunoSEQ multiplex PCR, the repertoire was profiled, and TCRdb retains in-frame clones only, with some absent. The sample holds about 26,000 clones; 90% to 95% are singletons and the top ten take approximately 2%. Sequencing input: peripheral blood. Receptors were obtained from a human donor in a cohort sampled during active COVID-19.

The V call is TRBV6-5, the J call TRBJ1-2, with D tentatively TRBD1 (5 bases). The length of the CDR3 is 13 residues. V was clipped by 7 bases and J by 3 bases, with 12 bases between them. Germline V gene sequence: CDR1 MNHEY, CDR2 SVGAGI. CDR3: CASKAGVDYGYTF. The DNA of the CDR3 is TGTGCCAGCAAGGCGGGGGTGGACTATGGCTACACCTTC.

The V and J genes are TRBV10-1 and TRBJ1-2; tentatively, D is TRBD1 (5 bases). There are 18 residues in the CDR3. Germline-derived CDR1 and CDR2 are WNHNN and SYGVQD (reference sequence). V was clipped by 3 bases and J by 0 bases, with 20 bases between them. The DNA for the CDR3 is TGCGCCAGCAGTGAACCTCCTCATTGGGCAGGGCCTAACTATGGCTACACCTTC. It yields the protein CASSEPPHWAGPNYGYTF.

The chain links TRBV7-2 to TRBJ1-6; 8 bases line up with TRBD1. The germline CDR1 and CDR2 sequences are SGHTA and FQGNSA. The CDR3 is 16 residues long. V lost 5 bases and J lost 3; bases outside the gene matches: 6. CDR3 loop: CASSPKTGVYNSPLHF. CDR3 bases: TGTGCCAGCAGCCCTAAGACAGGGGTCTATAATTCACCCCTCCACTTT.

V usage is TRBV28 and J usage is TRBJ2-1; the match to TRBD1 covers 7 bases. This CDR3 has 13 residues. The germline V gene encodes CDR1 MDHEN and CDR2 SYDVKM. DNA for the CDR3: TGTGCTGCCTCCGGGACAGTCTACAATGAGCAGTTCTTC. Its translation is CAASGTVYNEQFF.

This clone was seen a single time. This chain links TRBV5-4 with TRBJ1-2; the match to TRBD1 covers 9 bases. Per germline, CDR1 SGHNT and CDR2 YYREEE (reference sequence). The CDR3 runs to 17 residues. With 0 bases clipped from V and 6 bases from J, the junction kept 12 bases outside the gene matches. CDR3 nucleotide sequence: TGTGCCAGCAGCTTGGGGGGACAACAGGGGGCGGCGGATGGCTACACCTTC. Translation: CASSLGGQQGAADGYTF.

The chain recombines TRBV5-8 with TRBJ1-5, with TRBD1 identical over 7 bases. V gave up 1 base and J gave up 4 bases; unmatched junction bases: 2. The germline CDR1 and CDR2 sequences are SGHTS and YDEGEE. The CDR3 runs 14 residues. The DNA of the CDR3 is TGTGCCAGCAGCTTGCTCAGGGGGAATCAGCCCCAGCATTTT. As protein: CASSLLRGNQPQHF.

The chain recombines TRBV12-3 or TRBV12-4 with TRBJ1-3; D perhaps matches TRBD1 (5 bases). With 6 bases removed from V and 9 bases from J, the gap between germline ends came to 12 bases. This CDR3 has 12 residues. Written as DNA, the CDR3 is TGTGCCAGCAGGGGGGGGTCGGGCACCATATATTTT. Amino acids: CASRGGSGTIYF.

The chain combines TRBV3-1 (or the pseudogene TRBV3-2) with TRBJ2-1; the D gene is possibly TRBD2 (5 bases). Germline CDR1 is LGHDT and CDR2 is YNNKEL (reference sequence). The V and J ends lost 2 bases and 0 bases respectively, with 8 bases between them. The CDR3 extends over 15 amino acids. The CDR3 bases are TGTGCCAGCAGCCAAACGGGAAGCTCCTACAATGAGCAGTTCTTC. As protein: CASSQTGSSYNEQFF.

The chain combines TRBV7-9 with TRBJ2-1, with 8 bases matching TRBD2. Germline lookup yields CDR1 SEHNR and CDR2 FQNEAQ (reference sequence). The CDR3 spans 16 residues. The V segment lost 4 bases and the J segment 5 bases; nucleotides outside the gene matches: 10. The CDR3 sequence is CASSSWTSSRNNEQFF. The CDR3 coding sequence is TGTGCCAGCAGCTCCTGGACTAGCAGCAGAAACAATGAGCAGTTCTTC.

V usage is TRBV7-8 and J usage is TRBJ1-1, with D maybe TRBD1 (5 bases). V lost 6 bases to trimming and J lost 4 bases, with 12 bases between them. The CDR3 contains 13 residues. The germline CDR1 and CDR2 sequences are SGHVS and FQNEAQ. CDR3 residues: CASRVGRATEAFF. The DNA of the CDR3 is TGTGCCAGCAGGGTAGGCAGGGCCACTGAAGCTTTCTTT. Using reference TRBV7-8 and TRBJ1-1 for the parts outside the CDR3, the full variable domain is GAGVSQSPRYKVAKRGQDVALRCDPISGHVSLFWYQQALGQGPEFLTYFQNEAQLDKSGLPSDRFFAERPEGSVSTLKIQRTQQEDSAVYLCASRVGRATEAFFGQGTRLTVV.

The gene calls are TRBV5-1 and TRBJ1-5, with 11 nucleotides matching TRBD1. Looked up from germline, CDR1 is SGHRS and CDR2 is YFSETQ. The CDR3 has 15 residues. J lost 6 bases, V lost 4 bases, and 6 bases had no gene match. The DNA for the CDR3 is TGCGCCAGCAGCGAGGACAGGGGGCCAGGTCAGCCCCAGCATTTT. Protein: CASSEDRGPGQPQHF.

The V call is TRBV5-6, the J call TRBJ2-1; 7 bases agree with TRBD1. CDR1 is SGHDT and CDR2 is YYEEEE in the germline V gene. The CDR3 runs 13 residues. Trimming removed 5 bases from V and 5 bases from J; junction bases left unmatched: 4. CDR3 loop: CASRGTVHNEQFF. Here the CDR3 DNA reads TGTGCCAGCAGGGGGACAGTGCACAATGAGCAGTTCTTC.

The genes are TRBV30 and TRBJ1-4, with no clear D. This CDR3 has 12 residues. Deletions cut 0 bases from V and 5 bases from J, with 4 bases between. Germline CDR1 GTSNPN, CDR2 SVGIG (reference sequence). CDR3 loop: CAWSVLNEKLFF. The CDR3 DNA reads TGTGCCTGGAGTGTATTAAATGAAAAACTGTTTTTT.

V usage is TRBV30 and J usage is TRBJ1-2; 7 bases agree with TRBD1. V trimming: 1 base; J trimming: 2 bases; junction bases outside the gene matches: 7. From germline, CDR1 is GTSNPN and CDR2 SVGIG (reference sequence). This CDR3 is built from 15 residues. The CDR3 sequence is CAWSDLQGPNYGYTF. The CDR3 bases are TGTGCCTGGAGTGATCTACAGGGGCCAAACTATGGCTACACCTTC.

The V gene is TRBV5-4, the J gene TRBJ2-4, with D possibly being TRBD2 (5 bases). V gave up 3 bases and J gave up 0 bases, with 7 bases separating them. From germline, CDR1 is SGHNT and CDR2 YYREEE (reference sequence). The CDR3 covers 14 residues. Here the CDR3 DNA reads TGTGCCAGCAGCTCCGGGGTAGCCAAAAACATTCAGTACTTC. Encoded protein: CASSSGVAKNIQYF.

The rearrangement joins TRBV18 to TRBJ2-3; 8 bases align to TRBD1. The CDR3 extends over 13 amino acids. J lost 4 bases, V lost 5 bases, and 2 bases had no gene match. Germline assignment: CDR1 KGHSH and CDR2 LQKENI. CDR3 nucleotides: TGTGCCAGCTCAAGGACAGGGCCAGATACGCAGTATTTT. Translation: CASSRTGPDTQYF.

This rearrangement joins TRBV7-8 to TRBJ1-4, with D perhaps matching TRBD1 (5 bases). Germline assignment: CDR1 SGHVS and CDR2 FQNEAQ. The germline V and J ends were trimmed by 1 base and 0 bases, with 15 bases remaining between them. The CDR3 loop spans 18 amino acids. DNA of the CDR3: TGTGCCAGCAGCTTAGGGTATTTCGGGGGTGCAACTAATGAAAAACTGTTTTTT. It yields the protein CASSLGYFGGATNEKLFF.

This chain joins TRBV7-9 and TRBJ1-2; 8 bases fit TRBD1. In germline, CDR1 is SEHNR, CDR2 FQNEAQ (reference sequence). The CDR3 is 14 amino acids. The V segment lost 0 bases and the J segment 5 bases; nucleotides outside the gene matches: 2. CDR3 bases: TGTGCCAGCAGCTTAGCCCGGACAGGGTATGGCTACACCTTC. Its protein is CASSLARTGYGYTF.

The chain couples TRBV6-5 to TRBJ1-5; 9 nucleotides align to TRBD1. V dropped 6 bases and J dropped 4; count of bases not matched to a gene: 1. Per germline, CDR1 MNHEY and CDR2 SVGAGI. The CDR3 has 13 residues. CDR3 nucleotides: TGTGCCAGCAGGGGGACAGGGAATCAGCCCCAGCATTTT. This gives the protein CASRGTGNQPQHF.

The chain recombines TRBV19 with TRBJ2-3; 8 bases line up with TRBD2. Germline values: CDR1 LNHDA, CDR2 SQIVND (reference sequence). The CDR3 spans 16 residues. Trimming took 5 bases from V and 1 from J; bases not matched to a gene: 8. CDR3 protein: CASSPGLAKGTDTQYF. The CDR3 DNA reads TGTGCCAGTAGTCCAGGACTAGCTAAGGGCACAGATACGCAGTATTTT.

The chain carries TRBV19 and TRBJ2-5, with TRBD2 matching over 10 bases. This CDR3 is built from 15 residues. Trimming removed 7 bases from V and 2 bases from J; junction bases left unmatched: 7. The germline V gene has CDR1 LNHDA and CDR2 SQIVND (reference sequence). DNA for the CDR3: TGTGCCAGTACCCCGGCTAGCGGGGGACAAGAGACCCAGTACTTC. It codes for CASTPASGGQETQYF.

The chain links TRBV6-5 to TRBJ1-1; the match to TRBD1 covers 11 bases. The V segment lost 6 bases and the J segment 4 bases; nucleotides outside the gene matches: 7. This CDR3 region has 15 residues. Germline V gene data show CDR1 as MNHEY and CDR2 as SVGAGI. CDR3 DNA sequence: TGTGCCAGCAGGGCGGACAGGGGGCCGGGCACTGAAGCTTTCTTT. Its translation: CASRADRGPGTEAFF.

The J gene is TRBJ1-6, the V gene TRBV7-9; the match to TRBD1 covers 7 bases. Germline lookup yields CDR1 SEHNR and CDR2 FQNEAQ (reference sequence). The ends lost 5 bases at V and 5 bases at J; junction bases unmatched: 3. The CDR3 runs 14 residues. The CDR3: CASSPGQDNSPLHF. For the CDR3, the DNA is TGTGCCAGCAGCCCCGGACAGGATAATTCACCCCTCCACTTT.

The chain has TRBV7-2 and TRBJ2-5; TRBD1 might be the D (5 bases). The CDR3 spans 15 residues. Germline-derived CDR1 and CDR2 are SGHTA and FQGNSA. Trimming left V 1 base short and J 4 bases short, with 13 bases between. CDR3 DNA sequence: TGTGCCAGCAGCTTAGAGGGGTTTTGGGTAGAGACCCAGTACTTC. Its translation is CASSLEGFWVETQYF.

The genes are TRBV3-1 (or the pseudogene TRBV3-2) and TRBJ1-2, with 8 bases fitting TRBD1. Losses at the gene ends were 4 bases for V and 4 bases for J; bases not matched to a gene: 8. The CDR3 is 15 amino acids. Germline CDR1 is LGHDT and CDR2 is YNNKEL (reference sequence). Written as DNA, the CDR3 is TGTGCCAGCAGCCCAGGACAGGGAGGCGGCTATGGCTACACCTTC. Translating it yields CASSPGQGGGYGYTF.